This TCR beta chain was identified during a study of T cells expressing NK-cell markers. Study findings and constraints: The study found dominant NKG2C+ clonotypes at about 1.0-7.0% of CD8+ T cells in six donors.

In regard to this clonotype: The antigen is not known.

TCRdb reworked the 5' RACE reads into one entry per CDR3 protein, no DNA. The sample holds 400,000 to 550,000 distinct CDR3 sequences. The CDR3 loop spans 18 amino acids. Per the germline V gene, CDR1 is SGHRS and CDR2 is YFSETQ. Sequenced: blood T cells: a sorted CD56 or NKG2C T cell subset, CD4+ or CD8+ T cells, or bulk PBMC T cells (not recorded which). The chain employs TRBV5-1 and TRBJ2-3; lacking DNA, the TRBD1 call made by TCRdb goes unchecked. The receptor was derived from a woman between 18 and 70 years old in good health. This CDR3 reads CASSLDFWVQGHTDTQYF.